This TCR beta chain is from a study of blood T cell repertoires in COVID-19. Turning to the study itself: The United States, Italy and Spain provided the acute and convalescent COVID-19 samples. T cells, B-cell-depleted T cells, or PBMCs supplied cDNA or gDNA.

The CDR3 has 15 amino acids. Profiling relied on immunoSEQ multiplex PCR, and the TCRdb table lists in-frame clones only, not all of them. The sample lists under 25,000 clones, nearly 90% occurring once. The genes are TRBV7-5 and TRBJ2-1; the listed D gene, TRBD2, was not tested against the DNA. TRBV7-5 is tagged as a pseudogene. Sequencing was carried out using peripheral blood. The sequence was obtained from a human donor with active COVID-19. The donor label of this sample is uncertain. The CDR3 DNA reads TGTGCCAGAACCTTGGAAGCGGTCTCCTACAATGAGCAGTTCTTC. It encodes CARTLEAVSYNEQFF.